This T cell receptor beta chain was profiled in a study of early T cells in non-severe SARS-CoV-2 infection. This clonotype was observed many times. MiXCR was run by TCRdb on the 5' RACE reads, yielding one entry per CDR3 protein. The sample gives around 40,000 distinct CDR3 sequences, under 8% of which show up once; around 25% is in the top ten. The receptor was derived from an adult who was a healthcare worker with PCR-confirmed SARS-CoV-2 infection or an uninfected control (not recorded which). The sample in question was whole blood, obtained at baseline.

The CDR3 reads CSARGWRKLETQYF. The CDR3 nucleotides are TGCAGTGCTAGAGGGTGGCGGAAGTTAGAGACCCAGTACTTC. The chain uses TRBV20-1 and TRBJ2-5; D gene uncertain. Deletions cut 1 base from V and 4 bases from J, with 13 bases between. The CDR3 is 14 amino acids. Germline values: CDR1 DFQATT, CDR2 SNEGSKA (reference sequence).